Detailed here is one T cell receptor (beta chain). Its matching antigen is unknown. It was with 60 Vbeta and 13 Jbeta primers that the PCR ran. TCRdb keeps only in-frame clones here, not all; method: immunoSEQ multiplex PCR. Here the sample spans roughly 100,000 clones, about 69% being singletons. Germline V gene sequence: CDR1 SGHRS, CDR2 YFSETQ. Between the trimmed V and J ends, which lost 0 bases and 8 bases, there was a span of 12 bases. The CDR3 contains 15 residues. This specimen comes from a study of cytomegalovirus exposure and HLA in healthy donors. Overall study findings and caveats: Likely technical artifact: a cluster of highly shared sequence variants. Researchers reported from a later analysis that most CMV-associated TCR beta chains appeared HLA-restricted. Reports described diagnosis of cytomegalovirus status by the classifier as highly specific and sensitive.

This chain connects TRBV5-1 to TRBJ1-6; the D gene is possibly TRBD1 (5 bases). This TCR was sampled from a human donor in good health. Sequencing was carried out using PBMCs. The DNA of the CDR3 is TGCGCCAGCAGCTTGGGCGGCAGGGTAGATTCACCCCTCCACTTT. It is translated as CASSLGGRVDSPLHF.